This TCR beta chain was identified in a study of cytomegalovirus exposure and HLA in healthy donors. Whole-study findings and limits: A prior analysis recorded that most TCR beta V segments were productive about 87% or about 30% of the time. In a later analysis, TCR beta V- and J-gene trimming showed a link to a missense DCLRE1C variant.

On this clone itself: Antigen unknown.

The germline V gene has CDR1 SNHLY and CDR2 FYNNEI. The CDR3 sequence is 13 residues long. Trimming took off 7 bases at V and 6 bases at J, with 15 bases between the two ends. 13 Jbeta primers and 60 Vbeta primers were used for the PCR. This table comes from immunoSEQ multiplex PCR, and its TCRdb copy is limited to in-frame clones, with some not included. The table shows 150,000 to 200,000 clones, with 75% to 85% occurring only once. What was sequenced was PBMCs. This chain connects TRBV2 to TRBJ1-1, with D possibly matching TRBD1 (6 bases). The receptor was derived from a girl aged 2 to 10 in good health and CMV-seropositive. The CDR3 region has the DNA TGTGCCAGCATTATAAACAGGGATTCTGAAGCTTTCTTT. Translated: CASIINRDSEAFF.